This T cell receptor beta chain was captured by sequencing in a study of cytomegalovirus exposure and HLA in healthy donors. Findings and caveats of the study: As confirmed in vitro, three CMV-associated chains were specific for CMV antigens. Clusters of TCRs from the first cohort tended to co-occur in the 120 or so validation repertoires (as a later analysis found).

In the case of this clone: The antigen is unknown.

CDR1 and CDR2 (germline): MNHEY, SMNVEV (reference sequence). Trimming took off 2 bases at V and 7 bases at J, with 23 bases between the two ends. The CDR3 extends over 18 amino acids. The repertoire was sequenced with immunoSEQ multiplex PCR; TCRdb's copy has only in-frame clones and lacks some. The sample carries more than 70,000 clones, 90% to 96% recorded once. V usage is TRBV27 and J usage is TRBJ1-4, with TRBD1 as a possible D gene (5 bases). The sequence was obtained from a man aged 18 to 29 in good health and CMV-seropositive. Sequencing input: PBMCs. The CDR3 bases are TGTGCCAGCAGTTTAATCTGGGCGCTTGGGCAGGGTAGTGAAAAACTGTTTTTT. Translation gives CASSLIWALGQGSEKLFF.